The 8 T cell receptor beta chains given below trace back to one sample, sequenced in a study of CXCR3-negative and CXCR3-positive naive CD8 T cells. The study, taken as a whole, reports: A higher hydrophobicity marked the TRB CDR3s of CXCR3-positive naive cells versus CXCR3-negative naive cells.

No cognate antigen is known for these TCRs. Carrying UMI labels, the TRB cDNA libraries were prepared through 5' RACE. TCRdb reprocessed the 5' RACE reads and keeps a single row for each CDR3 protein, giving no DNA. The listing contains 84,000 or so distinct CDR3 sequences. Sequenced material: naive CXCR3+ CD8+ T cells from blood. The subset was: CD45RO-CCR7+CD27+CD95- naive CD8+ T cells expressing CXCR3 (TNR3+). These receptors were taken from a human donor in good health. Some clones in this sample may be carry-over from other donors' samples.

This chain's CDR3 is CASSFTSGSYEQYF. V is TRBV11-2 and J is TRBJ2-7; TCRdb's D call, TRBD2, is unchecked because there is no DNA. Germline V gene data show CDR1 as SGHAT and CDR2 as FQNNGV. This CDR3 contains 14 residues.

The chain recombines TRBV4-1 with TRBJ2-1. This CDR3 has 16 amino acids. Germline values: CDR1 MGHRA, CDR2 YSYEKL. CDR3 sequence: CASSQDGTGSYNEQFF.

The rearrangement joins TRBV5-1 to TRBJ2-7; TCRdb outputs TRBD1, but without DNA this stays unchecked. The length of the CDR3 is 15 residues. Germline loops: CDR1 SGHRS, CDR2 YFSETQ. The CDR3 spells CASSLGQGGNYEQYF.

The chain joins TRBV7-6 to TRBJ2-7; the TCRdb call, TRBD1, lacks DNA for checking. The CDR3 length is 15 residues. Germline V gene lookup returns CDR1 SGHVS and CDR2 FNYEAQ. CDR3 amino acids: CASSLEGTASYEQYF.

This chain joins TRBV2 and TRBJ2-3. CDR1 SNHLY and CDR2 FYNNEI come from the germline V gene. This CDR3 is 13 amino acids long. CDR3 protein: CASSDPPFSTQYF.

The rearrangement uses TRBV5-1 and TRBJ2-3. Germline CDR1 is SGHRS and CDR2 is YFSETQ. The CDR3 spans 14 residues. The CDR3 sequence is CASGGNRLTDTQYF.

Here the CDR3 reads CASRGALNIQYF. The chain employs TRBV21-1 and TRBJ2-4; the TRBD1 assignment by TCRdb is unverifiable without DNA. TRBV21-1 is a documented pseudogene. There are 12 residues in the CDR3.

This chain's CDR3 is CASSEPAGETQYF. The chain has TRBV25-1 and TRBJ2-5; with no DNA, the TCRdb D assignment of TRBD2 cannot be verified. Germline CDR1 reads MGHDK; CDR2 reads SYGVNS. The CDR3 extends over 13 amino acids.